This T cell receptor beta chain appears in the sequencing data of a study of blood T cell repertoires in COVID-19. Study overall: Sites across the United States, Italy and Spain contributed samples from acute and convalescent COVID-19.

Trimming removed 3 bases at V and 10 bases at J, with 12 bases between. Germline CDR1 reads DFQATT; CDR2 reads SNEGSKA (reference sequence). The CDR3 is made up of 11 amino acids. Original processing notes: From reference gene primer amplification, estimates of nucleated cell counts were derived. Clones were sequenced by immunoSEQ multiplex PCR, and TCRdb holds only the in-frame ones, with some missing. The DNA gave D and trimming, while V, J and clone size come from that table. The data show a few hundred thousand clones, with approximately 90% seen just once and approximately 6.5% held by the top ten.

The chain has TRBV20-1 and TRBJ2-5, with TRBD2 as a possible D gene (5 bases). Source material: peripheral blood. The TCR was taken from a woman between 50 and 59 years old with COVID-19, enrolled during active disease. CDR3 residues: CSASLPGSQYF. The CDR3 DNA is TGCAGTGCTAGTCTTCCTGGGAGCCAGTACTTC.